This T cell receptor (beta chain) is from a study of response to subunit inactivated influenza vaccine (dated by TCRdb to 2016 to 2018). In the study overall: The study used deep quantitative T cell receptor repertoire profiling to track responses to a trivalent subunit inactivated influenza vaccine.

There are 13 amino acids in the CDR3, from cysteine to phenylalanine inclusive. Just the 39-base CDR3 DNA is kept, in frame starting at base 1. V is clipped by 2 bases and J by 4 bases, and the sequence between their germline boundaries is 8 bases long. Sequences SGHTA (CDR1) and FQGTGA (CDR2) are obtained from the germline V gene. Receptor amplification or capture employed RT-PCR. TCRdb names Illumina HiSeq 2500 as the instrument used. Using fastp at Q25 and MiXCR, TCRdb reprocessed the public reads and kept productive beta chains. Here each entry gathers all rows of one CDR3 protein and keeps the most common genes and DNA. The sample has more than 150,000 distinct CDR3 sequences on record, approximately 8.7% of them singletons. Under 13% of the sample lies in the top ten. This clonotype has more than one count but fewer than ten. What this receptor recognizes is not known. The sample holds no much larger clone one base away, and base qualities are not on file.

Study-level results and caveats: The authors proposed that each seasonal influenza vaccination may bring in only a limited number of new T cells.

The source is a man aged 45-65 years who received an inactivated influenza vaccine. Donor details come from another sample of the same person, matched by shared clones. The chain links TRBV7-3 with TRBJ2-5, with the D call perhaps TRBD1 or TRBD2, each one matching 5 bases. The source material was non-naive T cells sorted from PBMCs, sampled on the day of vaccination. The cell subset or site label of this sample denotes: memory T cell fraction. In nucleotides, the sequence is TGTGCCAGCAGCTTAGCTGGGGGAGAGACCCAGTACTTC. The translation is CASSLAGGETQYF.